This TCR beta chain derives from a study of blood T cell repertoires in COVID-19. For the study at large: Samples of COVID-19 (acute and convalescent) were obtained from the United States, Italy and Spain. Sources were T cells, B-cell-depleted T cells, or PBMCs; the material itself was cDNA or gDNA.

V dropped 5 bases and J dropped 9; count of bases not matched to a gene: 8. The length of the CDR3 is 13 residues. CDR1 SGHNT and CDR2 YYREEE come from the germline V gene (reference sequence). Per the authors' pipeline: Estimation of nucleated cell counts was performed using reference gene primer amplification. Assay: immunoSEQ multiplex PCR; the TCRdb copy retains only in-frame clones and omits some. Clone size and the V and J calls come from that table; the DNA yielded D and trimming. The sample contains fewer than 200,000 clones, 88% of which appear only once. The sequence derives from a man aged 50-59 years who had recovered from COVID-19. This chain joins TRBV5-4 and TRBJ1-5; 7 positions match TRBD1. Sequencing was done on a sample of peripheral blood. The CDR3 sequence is CASSYQGERPQHF. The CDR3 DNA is TGTGCCAGCAGTTACCAGGGGGAACGGCCCCAGCATTTT.